A single sample gave rise to the 26 T cell receptor beta chains below, sequenced in a study of CD8+ T cells in alopecia areata. Extracted from the samples, RNA was reverse transcribed into cDNA to serve as the sequencing template. TCRdb's table, derived via immunoSEQ multiplex PCR, lists solely in-frame clones and lacks some. The data contain some 170,000 clones, 59% of them seen just once; the ten biggest clones take up about 15%. The sequenced sample was CD4+ T cells sorted from blood, obtained at week 0. These TCRs come from a human donor with alopecia areata.

This sequence joins TRBV11-2 and TRBJ2-5; the match to TRBD2 covers 10 bases. The V and J ends lost 0 bases and 3 bases, in that order; junction bases with no gene match: 1. Germline V lookup: CDR1 SGHAT, CDR2 FQNNGV. CDR3 length equals 15 residues. For the CDR3, the DNA is TGTGCCAGCAGCTTAGACCTAGCGGGGGAAGAGACCCAGTACTTC. Its translation is CASSLDLAGEETQYF.

With regard to this clone: One end of the junction varies from germline; a read error may be responsible. This rearrangement joins TRBV6-6 to TRBJ2-7; a possible D gene is TRBD1 (5 bases). CDR1 and CDR2 (germline): MNHNY, SVGAGI (reference sequence). The CDR3 totals 13 residues. CDR3 in amino acids: CAISVQGGYEQYF. CDR3 bases: TGTGCCATCAGTGTTCAGGGTGGGTACGAGCAGTACTTC.

This clone was detected only a few times. The chain links TRBV29-1 to TRBJ1-1, with D perhaps matching TRBD1 (6 bases). This CDR3 is built from 12 residues. Trimming removed 5 bases from V and 3 bases from J, with 10 bases in between. Germline assignment: CDR1 SQVTM and CDR2 ANQGSEA. The CDR3 protein is CSVLGGDTEAFF. For the CDR3, the DNA is TGCAGCGTTTTAGGGGGGGACACTGAAGCTTTCTTT.

The CDR3 sequence: CASSYTRIQETQYF. CDR3 coding DNA: TGTGCCAGCAGTTACACCCGGATTCAAGAGACCCAGTACTTC. This sequence joins TRBV6-5 and TRBJ2-5; D gene unclear. Germline assignment: CDR1 MNHEY and CDR2 SVGAGI. Between the trimmed V and J ends, which lost 2 bases and 2 bases, there was a span of 9 bases. The CDR3 is made up of 14 amino acids.

This clone was seen just once. The sample contains more than one DNA sequence encoding this CDR3. V is TRBV18 and J is TRBJ1-5; 9 bases agree with TRBD1. The germline V gene encodes CDR1 KGHSH and CDR2 LQKENI. The CDR3 has 14 residues. Losses at the gene ends were 3 bases for V and 4 bases for J; bases not matched to a gene: 1. CDR3 region: CASSPGTGNQPQHF. CDR3 nucleotides: TGTGCCAGCTCACCCGGGACAGGGAATCAGCCCCAGCATTTT.

CDR3 in amino acids: CSVEDYQDKDYGYTF. The CDR3 region has the DNA TGCAGCGTTGAAGATTACCAGGACAAGGACTATGGCTACACCTTC. This sequence joins TRBV29-1 and TRBJ1-2; the D gene is possibly TRBD1 (5 bases). CDR3 size: 15 residues. The V and J ends lost 0 bases and 3 bases respectively, with 14 bases between them. Per the germline V gene, CDR1 is SQVTM and CDR2 is ANQGSEA. Full variable domain (outside the CDR3, taken from reference TRBV29-1 and TRBJ1-2): SAVISQKPSRDICQRGTSLTIQCQVDSQVTMMFWYRQQPGQSLTLIATANQGSEATYESGFVIDKFPISRPNLTFSTLTVSNMSPEDSSIYLCSVEDYQDKDYGYTFGSGTRLTVV.

This clone has a handful of counts. The genes are TRBV29-1 and TRBJ2-6, with D hard to call. The CDR3 loop spans 17 amino acids. Germline assignment: CDR1 SQVTM and CDR2 ANQGSEA. The V end lost 3 bases, the J end lost 0 bases, and 15 bases lay between the germline ends. CDR3 loop: CSVDHGLDGSGANVLTF. DNA for the CDR3: TGCAGCGTTGACCACGGGTTGGACGGCTCTGGGGCCAACGTCCTGACTTTC.

This chain joins TRBV30 and TRBJ2-5; D not resolved. Germline CDR1 and CDR2: GTSNPN and SVGIG (reference sequence). V gave up 0 bases and J gave up 5 bases, with 7 bases separating them. The CDR3 contains 12 residues. CDR3 DNA: TGTGCCTGGAGTGTAATCGGGGAGACCCAGTACTTC. Translating gives CAWSVIGETQYF.

V gene TRBV6-5 combines with J gene TRBJ2-7; 8 bases fit TRBD1. Per the germline V gene, CDR1 is MNHEY and CDR2 is SVGAGI. The J segment lost 3 bases and the V segment lost 2 bases, leaving 6 bases of the junction unmatched. This CDR3 spans 15 amino acids. CDR3 sequence: CASSYTSGQVYEQYF. As DNA, the CDR3 is TGTGCCAGCAGTTACACTTCGGGACAGGTCTACGAGCAGTACTTC.

V is TRBV6-5 and J is TRBJ2-5; D remains unclear. Germline CDR1 is MNHEY and CDR2 is SVGAGI. This CDR3 spans 11 amino acids. V was pared by 6 bases and J by 2 bases, with 4 bases between. The CDR3 nucleotides read TGTGCCAGCAGAGAACAAGAGACCCAGTACTTC. Translated: CASREQETQYF.

A few counts support this clone. The rearrangement joins TRBV4-2 to TRBJ2-2, with 10 bases identical to TRBD2. The CDR3 contains 17 residues. V trimming: 1 base; J trimming: 7 bases; junction bases outside the gene matches: 9. Germline CDR1 reads LGHNA; CDR2 reads YNFKEQ. DNA for the CDR3: TGTGCCAGCAGCCAAGCGGATTCTAGCGGGGGAGGCGGGGAGCTGTTTTTT. Encoded protein: CASSQADSSGGGGELFF.

V and J are TRBV30 and TRBJ2-7, with 8 bases that match TRBD1. CDR1 GTSNPN and CDR2 SVGIG come from the germline V gene (reference sequence). The junction had 10 bases not matched to a gene; V was cut back by 4 bases and J by 2 bases. The CDR3 extends over 15 amino acids. The DNA for the CDR3 is TGTGCCTGGAAGCGAGGACAGGGAGCGCCCTACGAGCAGTACTTC. It encodes CAWKRGQGAPYEQYF.

The CDR3 coding sequence is TGTGCCAGCAGCTACCAGCCCATGGGGACAGGGAGTGAAGCTTTCTTT. This encodes CASSYQPMGTGSEAFF. The chain joins TRBV7-2 to TRBJ1-1; 9 bases match TRBD1. Per the germline V gene, CDR1 is SGHTA and CDR2 is FQGNSA. The V and J ends lost 4 bases and 7 bases, in that order; junction bases with no gene match: 13. The CDR3 length is 16 residues.

The chain recombines TRBV29-1 with TRBJ2-7; 9 positions match TRBD1. V gave up 8 bases and J gave up 5 bases; unmatched junction bases: 10. The CDR3 has 13 amino acids. Germline loops: CDR1 SQVTM, CDR2 ANQGSEA. The CDR3 loop is CSSRDRAWDEQYF. Here the CDR3 DNA reads TGCAGCTCGAGGGACAGGGCCTGGGACGAGCAGTACTTC.

The chain uses TRBV30 and TRBJ2-2; 14 bases agree with TRBD2. The junction had 7 bases not matched to a gene; V was cut back by 5 bases and J by 2 bases. The CDR3 runs to 17 residues. The germline V gene has CDR1 GTSNPN and CDR2 SVGIG (reference sequence). The CDR3 sequence: CAWPRLAGGQNTGELFF. The DNA of the CDR3 is TGTGCCTGGCCCCGACTAGCGGGGGGGCAAAACACCGGGGAGCTGTTTTTT.

Only a few counts were recorded for this clone. Other DNA sequences in this sample translate to the same CDR3. The chain combines TRBV29-1 with TRBJ1-4; maybe TRBD1 (6 bases). Trimming took 7 bases from V and 8 from J, leaving 14 bases between them. This CDR3 has 12 amino acids. Germline CDR1 SQVTM, CDR2 ANQGSEA. The CDR3 reads CSATRDTEKLFF. The CDR3 bases are TGCAGCGCAACCCGGGACACCGAAAAACTGTTTTTT.

The V and J genes are TRBV6-5 and TRBJ2-7; D gene unclear. The germline V gene has CDR1 MNHEY and CDR2 SVGAGI. The CDR3 has 13 amino acids. V lost 0 bases to trimming and J lost 4 bases, with 7 bases between them. The CDR3 here is CASSYSGDYEQYF. CDR3 bases: TGTGCCAGCAGTTACTCAGGAGATTACGAGCAGTACTTC.

The chain has TRBV9 and TRBJ1-1, with D unclear. The ends were cut back, 0 bases at V and 3 bases at J, with 3 bases in the middle. CDR3 length: 12 amino acids. CDR1 is SGDLS, CDR2 YYNGEE, per germline. The CDR3 here is CASSVVDTEAFF. DNA for the CDR3: TGTGCCAGCAGCGTAGTGGACACTGAAGCTTTCTTT.

This rearrangement joins TRBV29-1 to TRBJ2-7, with D perhaps assigned TRBD1 or TRBD2 (5 bases each). V lost 6 bases, J lost 9 bases, and 24 bases lay in between. CDR3 size: 14 residues. CDR1 and CDR2 (germline): SQVTM, ANQGSEA. The CDR3 here is CSVRAAGQIWGQYF. In DNA, the CDR3 is TGCAGCGTAAGAGCGGCAGGGCAAATCTGGGGGCAGTACTTC.

V is TRBV29-1 and J is TRBJ1-1; unclear D gene. Germline lookup yields CDR1 SQVTM and CDR2 ANQGSEA. The CDR3 length is 12 residues. V shed 5 bases and J shed 7 bases, with 14 bases lying between them. The CDR3 DNA sequence: TGCAGCGTTTACCCAGTGCCCAGTGAAGCTTTCTTT. It codes for CSVYPVPSEAFF.

The chain employs TRBV5-6 and TRBJ1-2; D gene unclear. Per germline, CDR1 SGHDT and CDR2 YYEEEE. CDR3 length: 15 residues. Trimming cost V 6 bases and J 6 bases, with 21 bases left between them. CDR3 nucleotides: TGTGCCAGCAACCGACGCCCGGGAGGGAAGGATGGCTACACCTTC. Its translation is CASNRRPGGKDGYTF.

V is TRBV5-1 and J is TRBJ2-7; 10 nucleotides match TRBD2. The length of the CDR3 is 16 residues. Per germline, CDR1 SGHRS and CDR2 YFSETQ. The V segment lost 0 bases and the J segment 2 bases; nucleotides outside the gene matches: 5. The CDR3 DNA reads TGCGCCAGCAGCTTGGCTACTAGCGGGGCCACCTACGAGCAGTACTTC. It translates to CASSLATSGATYEQYF.

The chain carries TRBV15 and TRBJ2-5; D might be TRBD1 (6 bases). Trimming stripped 5 bases from V and 9 bases from J, with 13 bases between. Germline V gene lookup returns CDR1 LNHNV and CDR2 YYDKDF (reference sequence). CDR3 length: 12 amino acids. CDR3: CATSLPGQSQYF. CDR3 DNA sequence: TGTGCCACCAGCCTTCCCGGACAGTCCCAGTACTTC.

The V gene is TRBV6-5, the J gene TRBJ2-5; D unclear. Between the trimmed V and J ends, which lost 4 bases and 5 bases, there was a span of 8 bases. Looked up from germline, CDR1 is MNHEY and CDR2 is SVGAGI. The CDR3 totals 12 residues. This chain's CDR3 is CASSSGFETQYF. The CDR3 bases are TGTGCCAGCAGTTCGGGTTTTGAGACCCAGTACTTC.

This chain joins TRBV5-1 and TRBJ2-5; a weak D match, TRBD2 (7 bases). The CDR3 contains 19 residues. V was clipped by 0 bases and J by 5 bases, with 26 bases between them. Germline V lookup: CDR1 SGHRS, CDR2 YFSETQ. CDR3 DNA sequence: TGCGCCAGCAGCTTGGCCGCCGGGGGGCCTTACTTGTCCCCGGAGACCCAGTACTTC. Amino acids: CASSLAAGGPYLSPETQYF.

This clone was seen more than once but under ten times. The chain has TRBV7-9 and TRBJ2-1; 8 bases fit TRBD1. The CDR3 contains 18 residues. The germline CDR1 and CDR2 sequences are SEHNR and FQNEAQ (reference sequence). After removal of 5 bases from V and 12 bases from J, the junction contained 24 bases not matched to a gene. This chain's CDR3 is CASSRVLLTTHRGAMQFF. The CDR3, as DNA: TGTGCCAGCAGCCGAGTCCTACTCACAACCCACAGGGGGGCTATGCAGTTCTTC.